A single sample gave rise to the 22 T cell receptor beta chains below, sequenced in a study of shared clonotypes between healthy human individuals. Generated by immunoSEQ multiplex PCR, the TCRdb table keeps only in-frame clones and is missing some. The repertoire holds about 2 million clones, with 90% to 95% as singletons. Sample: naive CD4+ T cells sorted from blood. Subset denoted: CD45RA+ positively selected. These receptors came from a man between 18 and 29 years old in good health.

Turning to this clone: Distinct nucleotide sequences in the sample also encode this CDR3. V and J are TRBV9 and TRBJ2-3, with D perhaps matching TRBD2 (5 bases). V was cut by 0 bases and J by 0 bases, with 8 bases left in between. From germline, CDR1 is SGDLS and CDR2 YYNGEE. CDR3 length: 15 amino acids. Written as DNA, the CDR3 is TGTGCCAGCAGCGTAGTAGGCGGGAGCACAGATACGCAGTATTTT. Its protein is CASSVVGGSTDTQYF.

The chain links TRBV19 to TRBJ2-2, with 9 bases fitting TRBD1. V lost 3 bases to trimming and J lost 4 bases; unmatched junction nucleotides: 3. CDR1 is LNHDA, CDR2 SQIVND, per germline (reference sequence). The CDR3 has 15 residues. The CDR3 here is CASSITGGSTGELFF. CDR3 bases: TGTGCCAGTAGTATTACAGGGGGCAGCACCGGGGAGCTGTTTTTT.

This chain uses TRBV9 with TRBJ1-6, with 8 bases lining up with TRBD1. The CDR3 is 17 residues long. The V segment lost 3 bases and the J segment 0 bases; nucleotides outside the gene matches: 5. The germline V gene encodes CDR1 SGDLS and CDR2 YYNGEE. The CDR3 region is CASSGGQGSSYNSPLHF. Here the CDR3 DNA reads TGTGCCAGCAGCGGAGGACAGGGAAGCTCCTATAATTCACCCCTCCACTTT.

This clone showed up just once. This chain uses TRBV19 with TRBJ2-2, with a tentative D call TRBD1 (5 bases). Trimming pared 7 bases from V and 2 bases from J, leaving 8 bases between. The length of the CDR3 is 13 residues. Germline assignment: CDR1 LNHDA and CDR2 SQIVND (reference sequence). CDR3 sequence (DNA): TGTGCCAGTACACAGGACAACACCGGGGAGCTGTTTTTT. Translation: CASTQDNTGELFF.

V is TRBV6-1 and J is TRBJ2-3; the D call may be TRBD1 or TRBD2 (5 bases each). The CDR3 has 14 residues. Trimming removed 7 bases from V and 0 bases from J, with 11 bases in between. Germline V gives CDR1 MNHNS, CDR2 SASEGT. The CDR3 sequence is CASMGRTSTDTQYF. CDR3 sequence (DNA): TGTGCCAGCATGGGACGGACTAGCACAGATACGCAGTATTTT.

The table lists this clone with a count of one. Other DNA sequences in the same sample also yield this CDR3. CDR3 coding DNA: TGTGCCAGCAGTTCGGGCCGGAACTATGGCTACACCTTC. Protein sequence: CASSSGRNYGYTF. The V gene is TRBV6-5, the J gene TRBJ1-2; D unresolved. CDR1 MNHEY and CDR2 SVGAGI come from the germline V gene. The CDR3 spans 13 residues. Trimming left V 4 bases short and J 2 bases short, with 8 bases between.

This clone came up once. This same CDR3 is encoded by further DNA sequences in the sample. Here the CDR3 reads CASSLAGTGKETQYF. CDR3 in DNA: TGTGCCAGCAGCTTAGCCGGGACAGGAAAAGAGACCCAGTACTTC. This chain uses TRBV7-9 with TRBJ2-5, with 8 bases fitting TRBD1. V trimming: 0 bases; J trimming: 3 bases; junction bases outside the gene matches: 3. The length of the CDR3 is 15 residues. Germline CDR1 reads SEHNR; CDR2 reads FQNEAQ (reference sequence). The whole variable domain, filled in from reference TRBV7-9 and TRBJ2-5, reads DTGVSQNPRHKITKRGQNVTFRCDPISEHNRLYWYRQTLGQGPEFLTYFQNEAQLEKSRLLSDRFSAERPKGSFSTLEIQRTEQGDSAMYLCASSLAGTGKETQYFGPGTRLLVL.

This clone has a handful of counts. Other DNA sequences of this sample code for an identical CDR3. The CDR3 protein is CASSYSGTGTYEQYF. CDR3 bases: TGTGCCAGCAGTTACTCCGGGACAGGAACCTACGAGCAGTACTTC. The chain is built from TRBV6-5 and TRBJ2-7; TRBD1 matches 8 bases. The CDR3 extends over 15 amino acids. CDR1 MNHEY and CDR2 SVGAGI come from the germline V gene. The junction had 3 bases not matched to a gene; V was cut back by 0 bases and J by 2 bases.

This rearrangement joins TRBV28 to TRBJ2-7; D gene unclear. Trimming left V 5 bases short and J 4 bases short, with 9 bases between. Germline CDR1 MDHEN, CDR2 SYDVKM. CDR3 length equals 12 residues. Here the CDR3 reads CASSLDSYEQYF. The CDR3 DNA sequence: TGTGCCAGCAGTCTCGACTCGTACGAGCAGTACTTC. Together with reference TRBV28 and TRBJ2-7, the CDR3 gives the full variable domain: DVKVTQSSRYLVKRTGEKVFLECVQDMDHENMFWYRQDPGLGLRLIYFSYDVKMKEKGDIPEGYSVSREKKERFSLILESASTNQTSMYLCASSLDSYEQYFGPGTRLTVT.

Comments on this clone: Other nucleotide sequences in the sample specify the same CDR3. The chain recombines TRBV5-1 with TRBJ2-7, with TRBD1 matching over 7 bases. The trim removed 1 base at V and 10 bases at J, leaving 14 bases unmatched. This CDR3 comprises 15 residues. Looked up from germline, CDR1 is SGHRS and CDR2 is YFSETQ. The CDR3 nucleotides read TGCGCCAGCAGCTTGCGAGAGACAGGGTCCTCCGAACAGTACTTC. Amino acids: CASSLRETGSSEQYF.

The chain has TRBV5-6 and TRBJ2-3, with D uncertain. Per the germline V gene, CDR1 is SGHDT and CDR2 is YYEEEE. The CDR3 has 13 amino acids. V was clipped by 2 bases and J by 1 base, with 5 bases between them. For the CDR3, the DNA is TGTGCCAGCAGCTTTTGGGGCACAGATACGCAGTATTTT. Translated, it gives CASSFWGTDTQYF.

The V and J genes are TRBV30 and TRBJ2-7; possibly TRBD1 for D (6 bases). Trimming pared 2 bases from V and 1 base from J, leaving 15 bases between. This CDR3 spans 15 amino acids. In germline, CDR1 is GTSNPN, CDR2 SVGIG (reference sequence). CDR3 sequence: CAWSTGKFRSYEQYF. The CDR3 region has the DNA TGTGCCTGGAGTACAGGGAAGTTTAGGTCCTACGAGCAGTACTTC.

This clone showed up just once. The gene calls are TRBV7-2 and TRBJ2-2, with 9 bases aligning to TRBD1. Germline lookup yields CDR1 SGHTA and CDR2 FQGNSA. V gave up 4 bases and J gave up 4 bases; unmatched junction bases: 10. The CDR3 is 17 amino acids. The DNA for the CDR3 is TGTGCCAGCAGCTCCCTAGGGACAGGGTCGAGCACCGGGGAGCTGTTTTTT. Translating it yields CASSSLGTGSSTGELFF.

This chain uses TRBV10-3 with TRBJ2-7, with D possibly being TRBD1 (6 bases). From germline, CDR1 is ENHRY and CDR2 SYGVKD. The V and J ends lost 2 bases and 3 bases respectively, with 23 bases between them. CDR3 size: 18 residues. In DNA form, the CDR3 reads TGTGCCATCAGTGAGCGTGGGAACACAGGGACCCACTTCTACGAGCAGTACTTC. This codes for CAISERGNTGTHFYEQYF.

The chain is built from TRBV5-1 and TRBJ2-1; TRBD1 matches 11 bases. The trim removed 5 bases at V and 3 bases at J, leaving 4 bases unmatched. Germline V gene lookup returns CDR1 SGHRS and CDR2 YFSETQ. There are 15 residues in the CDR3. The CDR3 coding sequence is TGCGCCAGCAGACAAGGGACAGGGGGCTACAATGAGCAGTTCTTC. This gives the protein CASRQGTGGYNEQFF.

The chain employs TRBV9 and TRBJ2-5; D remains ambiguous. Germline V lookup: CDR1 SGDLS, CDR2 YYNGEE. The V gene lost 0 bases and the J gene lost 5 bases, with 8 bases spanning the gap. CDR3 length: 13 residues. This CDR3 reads CASSVATWETQYF. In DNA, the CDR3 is TGTGCCAGCAGCGTAGCTACGTGGGAGACCCAGTACTTC.

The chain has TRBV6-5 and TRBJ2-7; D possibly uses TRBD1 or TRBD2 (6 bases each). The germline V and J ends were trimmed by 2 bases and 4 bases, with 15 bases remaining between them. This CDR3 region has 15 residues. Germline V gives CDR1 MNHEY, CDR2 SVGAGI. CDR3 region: CASSYRGPGQYEQYF. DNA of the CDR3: TGTGCCAGCAGTTACCGGGGGCCCGGGCAATACGAGCAGTACTTC.

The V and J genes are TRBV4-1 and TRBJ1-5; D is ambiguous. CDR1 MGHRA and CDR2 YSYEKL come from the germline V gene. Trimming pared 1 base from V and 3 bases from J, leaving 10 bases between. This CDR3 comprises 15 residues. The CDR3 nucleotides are TGCGCCAGCAGCCAAGTTACCTCCCTCAATCAGCCCCAGCATTTT. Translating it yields CASSQVTSLNQPQHF.

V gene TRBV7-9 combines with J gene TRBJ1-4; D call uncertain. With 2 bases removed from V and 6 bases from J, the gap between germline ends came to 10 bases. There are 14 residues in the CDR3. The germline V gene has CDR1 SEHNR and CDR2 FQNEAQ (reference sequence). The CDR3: CASSLMGKDEKLFF. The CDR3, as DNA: TGTGCCAGCAGCTTAATGGGGAAGGATGAAAAACTGTTTTTT. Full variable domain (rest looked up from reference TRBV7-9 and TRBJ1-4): DTGVSQNPRHKITKRGQNVTFRCDPISEHNRLYWYRQTLGQGPEFLTYFQNEAQLEKSRLLSDRFSAERPKGSFSTLEIQRTEQGDSAMYLCASSLMGKDEKLFFGSGTQLSVL.

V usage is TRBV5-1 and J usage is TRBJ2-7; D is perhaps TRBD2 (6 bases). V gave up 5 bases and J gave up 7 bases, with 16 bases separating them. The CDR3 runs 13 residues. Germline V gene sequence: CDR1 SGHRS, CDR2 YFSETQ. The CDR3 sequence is CASRAGFLEEQYF. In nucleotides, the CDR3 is TGCGCCAGCAGGGCGGGATTTCTCGAGGAGCAGTACTTC.

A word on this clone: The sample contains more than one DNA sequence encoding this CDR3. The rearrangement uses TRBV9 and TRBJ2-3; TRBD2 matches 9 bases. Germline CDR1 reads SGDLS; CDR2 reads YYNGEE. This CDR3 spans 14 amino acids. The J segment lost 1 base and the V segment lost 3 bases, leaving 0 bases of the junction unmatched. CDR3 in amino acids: CASSGTSGTDTQYF. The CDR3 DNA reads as TGTGCCAGCAGCGGGACTAGCGGCACAGATACGCAGTATTTT. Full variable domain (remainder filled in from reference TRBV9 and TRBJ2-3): DSGVTQTPKHLITATGQRVTLRCSPRSGDLSVYWYQQSLDQGLQFLIQYYNGEERAKGNILERFSAQQFPDLHSELNLSSLELGDSALYFCASSGTSGTDTQYFGPGTRLTVL.

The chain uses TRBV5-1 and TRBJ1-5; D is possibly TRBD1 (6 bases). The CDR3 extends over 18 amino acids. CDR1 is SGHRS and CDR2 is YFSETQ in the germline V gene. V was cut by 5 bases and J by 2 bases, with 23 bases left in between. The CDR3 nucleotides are TGCGCCAGCAGACCCTACCCGGGGGCCGGAGGGGGCAATCAGCCCCAGCATTTT. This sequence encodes CASRPYPGAGGGNQPQHF.